This T cell receptor beta chain was retrieved from a study of blood T cells in healthy people across ages. Study outcomes and limitations: Diversity of TCR beta per million T cells declined in a roughly linear way with age. What prevented conclusive comparison of naive and antigen-experienced cells was that PBMCs were unsorted. Estimates of diversity drawn from one million T cells were considered underestimates.

This clonotype has only a few counts. Its antigen remains unidentified. A second about 7 to 11 cycle PCR used barcoded and J-beta primers. With 12 random nucleotides, a template-switch adaptor tagged each individual cDNA molecule. TCRdb reprocessed the 5' RACE reads with MiXCR, giving one entry per CDR3 protein. The table shows 1,300,000 or so distinct CDR3 sequences, with approximately 59% occurring only once. Trimming took off 2 bases at V and 9 bases at J, with 8 bases between the two ends. CDR1 ENHRY and CDR2 SYGVKD come from the germline V gene. The length of the CDR3 is 12 residues. This TCR came from a man aged 18-30 years in good health. The sequenced sample consisted of blood. The chain combines TRBV10-3 with TRBJ2-1, with unresolved D. CDR3 loop: CAISEADGEQFF. CDR3 sequence (DNA): TGTGCCATCAGTGAGGCCGACGGTGAGCAGTTCTTC.